These 19 T cell receptor beta chains share one sample of origin, sequenced in a study of blood T cell repertoires in COVID-19. Profiling relied on immunoSEQ multiplex PCR, and the TCRdb table lists in-frame clones only, not all of them. Here the sample spans approximately 330,000 clones, about 90% being singletons. Sequencing was done on a sample of PBMCs or T cells enriched from blood (not recorded which). These receptors all come from a woman aged 25 to 39 who had recovered from COVID-19.

This clone was found a few times. Here the CDR3 reads CAISESLGTGGYSNQPQHF. The CDR3 region has the DNA TGTGCCATCAGTGAGTCGTTGGGGACAGGGGGATATAGCAATCAGCCCCAGCATTTT. The genes are TRBV10-3 and TRBJ1-5; 11 nucleotides line up with TRBD1. Germline CDR1 reads ENHRY; CDR2 reads SYGVKD. The CDR3 has 19 residues. V shed 0 bases, J shed 0 bases, and the junction held 7 bases outside the gene matches.

Note on this clone: This specimen includes other DNA sequences encoding the same CDR3. The chain recombines TRBV27 with TRBJ2-1; 12 nucleotides match TRBD2. Germline V gene lookup returns CDR1 MNHEY and CDR2 SMNVEV (reference sequence). The CDR3 totals 15 residues. V lost 5 bases, J lost 3 bases, and 2 bases stayed unmatched. The CDR3 region has the DNA TGTGCCAGCAGTAAGGGACTAGCGGGCTACAATGAGCAGTTCTTC. It yields the protein CASSKGLAGYNEQFF.

This chain connects TRBV24-1 to TRBJ1-2, with 9 bases that match TRBD1. Losses at the gene ends were 5 bases for V and 1 base for J; bases not matched to a gene: 4. The CDR3 covers 15 residues. Germline V gives CDR1 KGHDR, CDR2 SFDVKD. CDR3 residues: CATSGWDRDNYGYTF. CDR3 bases: TGTGCCACCAGTGGATGGGACAGGGATAACTATGGCTACACCTTC.

The rearrangement joins TRBV4-1 to TRBJ2-5; TRBD2 agrees at 7 bases. With 0 bases clipped from V and 2 bases from J, the junction kept 3 bases outside the gene matches. Germline assignment: CDR1 MGHRA and CDR2 YSYEKL. The CDR3 covers 15 residues. The CDR3: CASSQELLAQETQYF. The CDR3 DNA reads as TGCGCCAGCAGCCAAGAACTACTAGCGCAAGAGACCCAGTACTTC.

The V and J genes are TRBV5-4 and TRBJ1-2; D remains unclear. This CDR3 has 15 amino acids. The V end lost 3 bases, the J end lost 3 bases, and 15 bases lay between the germline ends. CDR1 SGHNT and CDR2 YYREEE come from the germline V gene (reference sequence). The CDR3 nucleotides are TGTGCCAGCAGCTCGGATCCGACGAGGGACTATGGCTACACCTTC. Residues: CASSSDPTRDYGYTF.

This rearrangement joins TRBV5-8 to TRBJ1-1, with D uncertain. The germline V gene encodes CDR1 SGHTS and CDR2 YDEGEE. CDR3 length: 13 residues. V lost 2 bases and J 5 bases, leaving 10 bases between the germline ends. The chain's CDR3 is CASSFEMRTEAFF. The CDR3 DNA reads TGTGCCAGCAGCTTTGAGATGAGGACTGAAGCTTTCTTT.

The V call is TRBV19, the J call TRBJ2-2, with D possibly matching TRBD1 (6 bases). CDR3 length: 16 residues. Trimming left V 10 bases short and J 1 base short, with 19 bases between. The germline V gene encodes CDR1 LNHDA and CDR2 SQIVND (reference sequence). CDR3 in amino acids: CATTDRNTLNTGELFF. The CDR3 nucleotides read TGTGCCACAACGGACAGAAATACGTTGAACACCGGGGAGCTGTTTTTT.

Points on this clone: At one end the junction does not follow the germline gene, possibly because of a read error. The gene calls are TRBV29-1 and TRBJ1-1, with a tentative D call TRBD1 (5 bases). CDR3 size: 9 residues. Germline CDR1 and CDR2: SQVTM and ANQGSEA. The CDR3 sequence is CSVDRGGMF. The DNA of the CDR3 is TGCAGCGTTGATAGGGGAGGTATGTTT.

V usage is TRBV7-2 and J usage is TRBJ2-7, with 11 bases lining up with TRBD2. The CDR3 length is 16 residues. The germline CDR1 and CDR2 sequences are SGHTA and FQGNSA. Trimming took 1 base from V and 2 from J; bases not matched to a gene: 4. The CDR3 is CASSLELLAGAYEQYF. The CDR3 DNA reads as TGTGCCAGCAGCTTAGAATTACTAGCGGGAGCCTACGAGCAGTACTTC.

DNA of the CDR3: TGTGCCAGCAGCCAGGGGGGACAGCGGACCCAAGAGACCCAGTACTTC. Encoded protein: CASSQGGQRTQETQYF. The chain uses TRBV4-2 and TRBJ2-5; TRBD1 is a possible D gene (7 bases). Trimming removed 3 bases from V and 1 base from J, with 15 bases in between. Germline CDR1 is LGHNA and CDR2 is YNFKEQ. CDR3 length equals 16 residues.

The CDR3 sequence is CASSQQRVYGYTF. The CDR3, as DNA: TGTGCCAGCAGCCAACAGAGGGTCTATGGCTACACCTTC. The chain combines TRBV3-1 (or the pseudogene TRBV3-2) with TRBJ1-2; D gene ambiguous. The CDR3 covers 13 residues. The V gene lost 2 bases and the J gene lost 4 bases, with 8 bases spanning the gap. Germline-derived CDR1 and CDR2 are LGHDT and YNNKEL (reference sequence).

V is TRBV18 and J is TRBJ1-1, with 10 bases lining up with TRBD1. The CDR3 runs to 15 residues. Germline lookup yields CDR1 KGHSH and CDR2 LQKENI. Unmatched junction bases numbered 9, after V lost 4 bases and J lost 7 bases. The CDR3 DNA sequence: TGTGCCAGCTCACGAGGAGACAGGGGGCTTAGTGAAGCTTTCTTT. Its translation: CASSRGDRGLSEAFF.

V is TRBV12-3 or TRBV12-4 and J is TRBJ1-2; TRBD1 might be the D (6 bases). The CDR3 is 13 amino acids. Trimming stripped 6 bases from V and 8 bases from J, with 16 bases between. CDR3 nucleotides: TGTGCCAGCAGCCAACAGGGCCGGGGAGGCTACACCTTC. Protein product: CASSQQGRGGYTF.

The genes are TRBV28 and TRBJ2-2; D is possibly TRBD1 (5 bases). The V end was cut by 3 bases, the J end by 4 bases, with 15 bases between. Germline loops: CDR1 MDHEN, CDR2 SYDVKM. The CDR3 runs to 16 residues. CDR3 sequence: CASSLPQGFLTGELFF. CDR3 nucleotide sequence: TGTGCCAGCAGTTTGCCTCAGGGTTTTCTCACCGGGGAGCTGTTTTTT.

The V gene is TRBV27, the J gene TRBJ1-6; D is undetermined. The CDR3 is 13 residues long. Trimming removed 2 bases at V and 8 bases at J, with 7 bases between. Germline-derived CDR1 and CDR2 are MNHEY and SMNVEV (reference sequence). DNA for the CDR3: TGTGCCAGCAGTTTAGCCCAGGATTCACCCCTCCACTTT. Translating it yields CASSLAQDSPLHF.

This sequence joins TRBV10-3 and TRBJ2-3; 9 bases agree with TRBD2. V was pared by 0 bases and J by 5 bases, with 0 bases of the junction left unmatched. This CDR3 has 14 amino acids. Germline assignment: CDR1 ENHRY and CDR2 SYGVKD. CDR3 nucleotide sequence: TGTGCCATCAGTGAGTCGACTAGCGGAGATACGCAGTATTTT. Protein product: CAISESTSGDTQYF.

The gene calls are TRBV27 and TRBJ1-5; D uncertain. V dropped 4 bases and J dropped 6 bases, with 16 bases sitting between them. The CDR3 loop spans 15 amino acids. The germline CDR1 and CDR2 sequences are MNHEY and SMNVEV (reference sequence). The CDR3 spells CASSYSAGSGQPQHF. In nucleotides, the CDR3 is TGTGCCAGCAGTTATTCGGCCGGGTCGGGTCAGCCCCAGCATTTT.

The J gene is TRBJ1-4, the V gene TRBV7-2; D perhaps matches TRBD1 (5 bases). The CDR3 covers 14 residues. The germline V gene encodes CDR1 SGHTA and CDR2 FQGNSA. V lost 0 bases, J lost 8 bases, and 10 bases lay in between. The CDR3 DNA follows: TGTGCCAGCAGCTTAGCCCCAACAGGAGAAAAACTGTTTTTT. Translation: CASSLAPTGEKLFF.

The chain employs TRBV2 and TRBJ1-5; D is possibly TRBD1 (5 bases). This CDR3 has 14 residues. Looked up from germline, CDR1 is SNHLY and CDR2 is FYNNEI. Trimming took off 8 bases at V and 2 bases at J, with 13 bases between the two ends. The CDR3 nucleotides are TGTGCCAGCCAATGGGGCACCGGCAATCAGCCCCAGCATTTT. This sequence encodes CASQWGTGNQPQHF.